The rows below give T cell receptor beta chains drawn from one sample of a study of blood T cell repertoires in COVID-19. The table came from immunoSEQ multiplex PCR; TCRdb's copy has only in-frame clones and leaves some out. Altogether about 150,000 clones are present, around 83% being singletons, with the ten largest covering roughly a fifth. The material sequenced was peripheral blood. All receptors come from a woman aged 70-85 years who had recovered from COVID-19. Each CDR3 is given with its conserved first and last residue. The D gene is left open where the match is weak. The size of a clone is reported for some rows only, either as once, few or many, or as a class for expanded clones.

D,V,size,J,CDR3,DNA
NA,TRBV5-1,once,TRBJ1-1,CASAGGPNTEAFF,TGCGCCAGCGCGGGCGGCCCGAACACTGAAGCTTTCTTT
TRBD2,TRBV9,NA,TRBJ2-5,CASSTRGLPPETQYF,TGTGCCAGCAGCACCCGGGGACTACCCCCCGAGACCCAGTACTTC
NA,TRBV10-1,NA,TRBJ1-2,CASRARSPGYTF,TGCGCCAGCAGGGCCCGGAGCCCGGGCTACACCTTC
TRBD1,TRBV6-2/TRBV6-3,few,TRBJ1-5,CASSRGTADQPQHF,TGTGCCAGCAGCCGCGGGACAGCGGATCAGCCCCAGCATTTT
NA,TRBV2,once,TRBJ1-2,CASSADLYGYTF,TGTGCCAGCAGTGCCGATCTATATGGCTACACCTTC
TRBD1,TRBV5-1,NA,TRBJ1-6,CASSFRQGGSPLHF,TGCGCCAGCAGCTTCCGACAGGGGGGTTCACCCCTCCACTTT
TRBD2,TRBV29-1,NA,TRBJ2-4,CSVEGVAGHRGNIQYF,TGCAGCGTTGAGGGGGTAGCGGGCCACCGGGGAAACATTCAGTACTTC
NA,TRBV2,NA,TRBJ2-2,CASSEQTGELFF,TGTGCCAGCAGTGAGCAGACCGGGGAGCTGTTTTTT
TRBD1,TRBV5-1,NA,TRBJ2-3,CASAPARGQGTQYF,TGCGCCAGCGCGCCAGCCAGGGGGCAGGGTACGCAGTATTTT
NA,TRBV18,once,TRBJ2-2,CASTMNGGPYTGELFF,TGTGCCAGCACCATGAATGGCGGGCCCTACACCGGGGAGCTGTTTTTT
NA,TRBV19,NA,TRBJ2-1,CASRDRDPAYNEQFF,TGTGCCAGTAGAGACCGGGATCCCGCCTACAATGAGCAGTTCTTC
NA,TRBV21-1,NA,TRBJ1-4,CASSMATPTNEKLFF,TGTGCCAGCAGCATGGCCACACCAACTAATGAAAAACTGTTTTTT
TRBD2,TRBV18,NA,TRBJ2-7,CASSHTAGVGYEQYF,TGTGCCAGCTCGCACACAGCGGGAGTCGGCTACGAGCAGTACTTC
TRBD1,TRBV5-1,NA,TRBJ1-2,CASSLVGGQGNYGYTF,TGCGCCAGCAGCTTGGTTGGGGGACAGGGAAACTATGGCTACACCTTC
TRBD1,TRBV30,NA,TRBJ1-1,CAWGHRDRLAEAFF,TGTGCCTGGGGGCACCGGGACAGGCTTGCTGAAGCTTTCTTT
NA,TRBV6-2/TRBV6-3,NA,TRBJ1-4,CASSHTVATNEKLFF,TGTGCCAGCAGCCACACAGTCGCAACTAATGAAAAACTGTTTTTT
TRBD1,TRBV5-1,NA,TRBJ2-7,CASSPDRGFHEQYF,TGCGCCAGCAGCCCGGACAGGGGTTTCCACGAGCAGTACTTC
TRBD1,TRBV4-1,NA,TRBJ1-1,CASSQEDRALTEAFF,TGCGCCAGCAGCCAGGAGGACAGGGCGCTGACTGAAGCTTTCTTT
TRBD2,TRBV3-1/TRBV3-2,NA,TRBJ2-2,CASSQALAGAHTGELFF,TGTGCCAGCAGCCAGGCCCTAGCGGGGGCCCACACCGGGGAGCTGTTTTTT
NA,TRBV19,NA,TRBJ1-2,CASSPRRLGYTF,TGTGCCAGTAGCCCAAGGCGGTTGGGCTACACCTTC
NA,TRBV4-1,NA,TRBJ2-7,CASSQAPGNHEQYF,TGCGCCAGCAGCCAAGCCCCCGGGAACCACGAGCAGTACTTC
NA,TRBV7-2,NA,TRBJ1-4,CASSLREANEKLFF,TGTGCCAGCAGTTTACGGGAGGCCAATGAAAAACTGTTTTTT
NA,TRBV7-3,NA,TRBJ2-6,CASSLTTGANVLTF,TGTGCCAGCAGCTTAACCACTGGGGCCAACGTCCTGACTTTC
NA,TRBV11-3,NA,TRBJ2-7,CASSLERGRDEQYF,TGTGCCAGCAGCCTGGAACGGGGTCGGGACGAGCAGTACTTC
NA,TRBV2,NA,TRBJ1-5,CASSETEGYSNQPQHF,TGTGCCAGCAGTGAAACCGAGGGCTATAGCAATCAGCCCCAGCATTTT
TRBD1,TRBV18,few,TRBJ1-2,CASSPQGAGYGYTF,TGTGCCAGCTCACCTCAGGGGGCCGGCTATGGCTACACCTTC
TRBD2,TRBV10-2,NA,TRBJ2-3,CASNKRGGDSDTQYF,TGCGCCAGCAACAAGCGGGGGGGCGACTCAGATACGCAGTATTTT
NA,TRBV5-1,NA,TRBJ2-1,CASSLGLGLYNEQFF,TGCGCCAGCAGCTTGGGACTGGGACTCTACAATGAGCAGTTCTTC
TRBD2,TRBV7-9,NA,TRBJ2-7,CASSLVWGTSDYEQYF,TGTGCCAGCAGCTTAGTCTGGGGGACTAGCGACTACGAGCAGTACTTC
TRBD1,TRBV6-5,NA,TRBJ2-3,CASGRGSVTDTQYF,TGTGCCAGCGGCAGGGGGTCGGTCACAGATACGCAGTATTTT
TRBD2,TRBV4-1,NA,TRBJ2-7,CASSQDWGREGTYEQYF,TGCGCCAGCAGCCAAGATTGGGGGCGGGAGGGCACCTACGAGCAGTACTTC
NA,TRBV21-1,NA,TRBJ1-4,CASSIGTPATNEKLFF,TGTGCCAGCAGCATCGGGACACCGGCAACTAATGAAAAACTGTTTTTT
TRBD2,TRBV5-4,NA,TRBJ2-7,CASSWGTSGAYEQYF,TGTGCCAGCAGCTGGGGGACTAGCGGGGCCTACGAGCAGTACTTC
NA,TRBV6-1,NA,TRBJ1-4,CASSELGVELFF,TGTGCCAGCAGTGAACTCGGGGTAGAGCTGTTTTTT
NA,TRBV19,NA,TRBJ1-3,CASTAGARGNTIYF,TGTGCCAGTACCGCGGGGGCGCGCGGAAACACCATATATTTT
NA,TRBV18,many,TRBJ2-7,CASSPLPRAYEQYF,TGTGCCAGCTCACCATTGCCGAGAGCCTACGAGCAGTACTTC
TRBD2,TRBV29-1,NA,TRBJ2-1,CSSQRGGSADEQFF,TGCAGCTCCCAGAGGGGCGGGAGCGCAGATGAGCAGTTCTTC
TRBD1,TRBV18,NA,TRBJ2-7,CASSHGRGQGNEQYF,TGTGCCAGCTCACATGGCCGGGGACAGGGTAACGAGCAGTACTTC
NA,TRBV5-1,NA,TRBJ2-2,CASRGLSTANTGELFF,TGCGCCAGCAGGGGCCTCTCAACAGCGAACACCGGGGAGCTGTTTTTT
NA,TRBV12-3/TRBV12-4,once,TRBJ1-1,CASHMNTEAFF,TGTGCCAGCCACATGAACACTGAAGCTTTCTTT
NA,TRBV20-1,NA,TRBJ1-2,CSANVPGGYTF,TGCAGTGCCAACGTCCCAGGTGGCTACACCTTC
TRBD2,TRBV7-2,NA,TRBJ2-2,CASSLDVDSGRAGELFF,TGTGCCAGCAGCTTAGACGTTGATAGCGGGAGGGCCGGGGAGCTGTTTTTT
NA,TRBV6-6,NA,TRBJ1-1,CASSFSAEAFF,TGTGCCAGCAGTTTTAGCGCTGAAGCTTTCTTT
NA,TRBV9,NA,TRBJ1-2,CASRSYGYTF,TGTGCCAGCAGGAGCTATGGCTACACCTTC
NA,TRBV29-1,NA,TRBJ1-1,CSVESGKRNTEAFF,TGCAGCGTTGAATCCGGGAAGAGGAACACTGAAGCTTTCTTT
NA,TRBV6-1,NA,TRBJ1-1,CASSEFGGVGTEAFF,TGTGCCAGCAGTGAATTTGGGGGGGTGGGCACTGAAGCTTTCTTT
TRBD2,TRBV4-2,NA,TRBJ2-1,CASSLRGLAGYNEQFF,TGTGCCAGCAGCCTCCGGGGACTAGCGGGTTACAATGAGCAGTTCTTC
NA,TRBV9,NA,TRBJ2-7,CASSLTVGLREQYF,TGTGCCAGCAGCCTAACCGTGGGGCTTCGAGAGCAGTACTTC
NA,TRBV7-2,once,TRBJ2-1,CASSKLAFEQFF,TGTGCCAGCAGCAAACTAGCTTTTGAGCAGTTCTTC
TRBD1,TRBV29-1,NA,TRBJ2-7,CSAGDSSYEQYF,TGCAGCGCTGGGGACAGCTCCTACGAGCAGTACTTC
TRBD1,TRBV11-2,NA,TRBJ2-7,CASSSRTGAYEQYF,TGTGCCAGCAGCTCAAGGACAGGGGCCTACGAGCAGTACTTC
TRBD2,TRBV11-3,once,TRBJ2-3,CASSPKRGPSTGTQYF,TGTGCCAGCAGCCCCAAGCGGGGGCCCTCCACGGGTACGCAGTATTTT
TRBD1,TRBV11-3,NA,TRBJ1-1,CASSRRDRESAEAFF,TGTGCCAGCAGCCGCCGGGACAGGGAATCAGCTGAAGCTTTCTTT